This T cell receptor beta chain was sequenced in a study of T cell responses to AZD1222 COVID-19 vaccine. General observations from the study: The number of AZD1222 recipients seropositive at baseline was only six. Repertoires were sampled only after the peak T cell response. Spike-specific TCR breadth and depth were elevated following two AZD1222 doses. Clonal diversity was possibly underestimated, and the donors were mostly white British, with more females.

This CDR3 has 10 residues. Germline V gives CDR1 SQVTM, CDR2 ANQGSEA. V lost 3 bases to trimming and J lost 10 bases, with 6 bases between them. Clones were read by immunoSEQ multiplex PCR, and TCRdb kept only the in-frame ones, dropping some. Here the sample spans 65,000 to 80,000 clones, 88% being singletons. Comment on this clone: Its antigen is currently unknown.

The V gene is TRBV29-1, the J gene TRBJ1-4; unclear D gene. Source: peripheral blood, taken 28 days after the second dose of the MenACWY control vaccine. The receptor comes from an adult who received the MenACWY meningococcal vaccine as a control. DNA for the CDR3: TGCAGCGTTGAGGAGGGAAAACTGTTTTTT. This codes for CSVEEGKLFF.